The 3 T cell receptor beta chains below were found in one sample sequenced in a study of blood T cell repertoires in COVID-19. Measured with immunoSEQ multiplex PCR; TCRdb has only the in-frame clones, and not every one. This sample has over 200,000 clones, with 80% to 90% found just once. The sequencing input was PBMCs or T cells enriched from blood (not recorded which). The receptors were gathered from a woman aged 50 to 60 in a cohort exposed to, infected with or recovered from COVID-19 (not recorded which).

The chain employs TRBV18 and TRBJ1-3; a weak D match, TRBD1 (6 bases). CDR3 size: 16 residues. Germline V CDR1 and CDR2: KGHSH, LQKENI. Trimming cost V 6 bases and J 0 bases, with 15 bases left between them. CDR3 sequence reads: CASSPGTPSSGNTIYF. CDR3 nucleotide sequence: TGTGCCAGCTCGCCAGGGACACCGAGCTCTGGAAACACCATATATTTT. Combining the CDR3 with reference TRBV18 and TRBJ1-3 gives the whole variable domain NAGVMQNPRHLVRRRGQEARLRCSPMKGHSHVYWYRQLPEEGLKFMVYLQKENIIDESGMPKERFSAEFPKEGPSILRIQQVVRGDSAAYFCASSPGTPSSGNTIYFGEGSWLTVV.

V and J are TRBV5-6 and TRBJ1-3; no reliable D call. Per germline, CDR1 SGHDT and CDR2 YYEEEE. The CDR3 consists of 16 residues. V gave up 2 bases and J gave up 0 bases, with 12 bases separating them. CDR3 sequence (DNA): TGTGCCAGCAGCTTATGGAGGGTAAGCTCTGGAAACACCATATATTTT. The encoded protein is CASSLWRVSSGNTIYF. The complete variable domain, with remaining parts taken from reference TRBV5-6 and TRBJ1-3, reads DAGVTQSPTHLIKTRGQQVTLRCSPKSGHDTVSWYQQALGQGPQFIFQYYEEEERQRGNFPDRFSGHQFPNYSSELNVNALLLGDSALYLCASSLWRVSSGNTIYFGEGSWLTVV.

CDR3 in DNA: TGTGCCAGCAGTTTTGCCCAGTGGGGGGGGTCCGCCTCCTATGGCTACACCTTC. Its protein product is CASSFAQWGGSASYGYTF. The genes are TRBV28 and TRBJ1-2, with D possibly being TRBD1 (5 bases). The CDR3 length is 18 residues. Trimming took 3 bases from V and 4 from J, leaving 24 bases between them. Germline V lookup: CDR1 MDHEN, CDR2 SYDVKM.